The source of this T cell receptor beta chain is a study of early T cells in non-severe SARS-CoV-2 infection. MiXCR, run by TCRdb on the 5' RACE reads, gives a single entry per CDR3 protein. The sample has about 61,000 distinct CDR3 sequences, more than 10% seen once. This clonotype showed up just a few times. The CDR3 length is 11 residues. Trimming stripped 10 bases from V and 11 bases from J, with 17 bases between. The germline gives CDR1 LNHDA, CDR2 SQIVND (reference sequence). This material consisted of whole blood, taken at baseline. The chain couples TRBV19 to TRBJ1-2; D call uncertain. This receptor was taken from an adult who was a healthcare worker with PCR-confirmed SARS-CoV-2 infection or an uninfected control (not recorded which). The donor label of this sample is uncertain. CDR3 region: CATSTTVRYTF. The CDR3 nucleotides read TGTGCCACCTCGACCACAGTGAGGTACACCTTC.